This TCR beta chain was recovered during a study of beta chain features in type 1 diabetes. Study overall: Patient and healthy donor groups were alike in age, gender and cell yields.

V lost 5 bases and J 5 bases, leaving 10 bases between the germline ends. Germline V lookup: CDR1 SGHTA, CDR2 FQGNSA. This CDR3 has 13 residues. Regarding the study as a whole: Type 1 diabetes patients had TCRB CDR3s that were shorter (moderately but significantly so) in all four CD4+ subsets. Cells with high TCR expression could be over-represented by cDNA sequencing. VDJ junctions from type 1 diabetes patients carried fewer insertions and larger deletions.

This clone has only a few counts. Its cognate antigen is unknown. cDNA synthesis used the whole RNA isolate, giving expressed TCRB sequences. The method was immunoSEQ multiplex PCR; TCRdb's version includes in-frame clones alone and lacks a portion of them. The data hold tens of thousands of clones, with over 50% observed a single time. The receptor comes from a young woman in good health. The chain combines TRBV7-2 with TRBJ1-5; a possible D gene is TRBD1 (5 bases). Material for sequencing was Tregs from blood. CDR3 residues: CASSLDSYQPQHF. In DNA form, the CDR3 reads TGTGCCAGCAGCCTCGACAGTTATCAGCCCCAGCATTTT.